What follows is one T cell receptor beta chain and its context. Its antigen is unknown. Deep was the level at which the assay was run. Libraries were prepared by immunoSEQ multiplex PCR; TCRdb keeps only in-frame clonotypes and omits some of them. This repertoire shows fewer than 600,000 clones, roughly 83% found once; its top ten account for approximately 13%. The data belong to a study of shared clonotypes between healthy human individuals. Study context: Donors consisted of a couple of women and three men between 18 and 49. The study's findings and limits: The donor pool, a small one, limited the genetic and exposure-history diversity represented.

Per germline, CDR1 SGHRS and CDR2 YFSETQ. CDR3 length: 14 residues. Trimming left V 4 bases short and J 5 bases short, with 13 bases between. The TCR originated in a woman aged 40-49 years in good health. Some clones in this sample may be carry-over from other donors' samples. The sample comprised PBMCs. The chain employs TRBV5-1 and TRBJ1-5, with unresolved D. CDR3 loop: CASSQEGGYQPQHF. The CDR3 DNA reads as TGCGCCAGCAGCCAAGAGGGAGGATATCAGCCCCAGCATTTT.